These T cell receptor beta chains were read from a single sample in a study of T cell responses to AZD1222 COVID-19 vaccine. The data were produced by immunoSEQ multiplex PCR, yet TCRdb's version contains in-frame clones alone and is incomplete. The data hold 100,000 to 120,000 clones, with approximately 92% observed a single time. The sample in question was peripheral blood, obtained 28 days after the second AZD1222 dose. Receptors were obtained from an adult who received the AZD1222 COVID-19 vaccine. CDR3s include the opening cysteine and the closing phenylalanine or tryptophan. The D gene is left open where the match is weak. Clone size is given for some rows only: seen once, a few or many times, or a class if the clone is expanded.

CDR3 DNA: TGTGCCAGCAGCTTGGACACAGTGAAAGAGACCCAGTACTTC; CDR3 protein: CASSLDTVKETQYF; V gene: TRBV5-4; D gene: -; clone size: once; J gene: TRBJ2-5
CDR3 DNA: TGTGCCAGCTCGGCAGGGGGCTCCAATTCACCCCTCCACTTT; CDR3 protein: CASSAGGSNSPLHF; V gene: TRBV2; D gene: TRBD1; clone size: -; J gene: TRBJ1-6
CDR3 DNA: TGTGCCAGCAGCTTCAGTCTAGCGTCAGACTACGAGCAGTACTTC; CDR3 protein: CASSFSLASDYEQYF; V gene: TRBV11-2; D gene: -; clone size: -; J gene: TRBJ2-7
CDR3 DNA: TGTGCCAGCAGTTACGTGGGGACTAGCGGTCGGGATGAGCAGTTCTTC; CDR3 protein: CASSYVGTSGRDEQFF; V gene: TRBV6-2/TRBV6-3; D gene: TRBD2; clone size: once; J gene: TRBJ2-1
CDR3 DNA: TGTGCCAGCAGCACCCTCGGGACTAGCGGGGGGCAAAATGAGCAGTTCTTC; CDR3 protein: CASSTLGTSGGQNEQFF; V gene: TRBV21-1; D gene: -; clone size: -; J gene: TRBJ2-1
CDR3 DNA: TGTGCCAGCAGCCGAGGACAGGGGGTTTATAGCAATCAGCCCCAGCATTTT; CDR3 protein: CASSRGQGVYSNQPQHF; V gene: TRBV7-9; D gene: TRBD1; clone size: -; J gene: TRBJ1-5
CDR3 DNA: TGTGCCACCAGCAGAGGGACTAGCGATACGCAGTATTTT; CDR3 protein: CATSRGTSDTQYF; V gene: TRBV15; D gene: TRBD2; clone size: -; J gene: TRBJ2-3
CDR3 DNA: TGTGCCAGAAGCACTAACACAGGGGGCCAAGGCCTTCCCAATCAGCCCCAGCATTTT; CDR3 protein: CARSTNTGGQGLPNQPQHF; V gene: TRBV5-3; D gene: TRBD1; clone size: -; J gene: TRBJ1-5
CDR3 DNA: TGTGCCAGCAGCCCGACAGGGGAAGACGAGCAGTACTTC; CDR3 protein: CASSPTGEDEQYF; V gene: TRBV7-9; D gene: TRBD1; clone size: -; J gene: TRBJ2-7
CDR3 DNA: TGCGCCAGCAGCTTGACGGCACTCTCTGGGAGGGCCAACGTCCTGACTTTC; CDR3 protein: CASSLTALSGRANVLTF; V gene: TRBV5-1; D gene: -; clone size: -; J gene: TRBJ2-6
CDR3 DNA: TGTGCCATCAGTGAGTTGAGGGGTGGTTCACCCCTCCACTTT; CDR3 protein: CAISELRGGSPLHF; V gene: TRBV10-3; D gene: -; clone size: -; J gene: TRBJ1-6
CDR3 DNA: TGTGCCAGCCAGGACAGGGTTCGCACTGAAGCTTTCTTT; CDR3 protein: CASQDRVRTEAFF; V gene: TRBV27; D gene: TRBD1; clone size: few; J gene: TRBJ1-1
CDR3 DNA: TGTGCCAGCAGCCAAGATCCCGGGTTGGGCGGCTACACCTTC; CDR3 protein: CASSQDPGLGGYTF; V gene: TRBV3-1/TRBV3-2; D gene: -; clone size: -; J gene: TRBJ1-2
CDR3 DNA: TGTGCCAGTAGTAAACGGGGTAGCGAGGGTACGCAGTATTTT; CDR3 protein: CASSKRGSEGTQYF; V gene: TRBV19; D gene: -; clone size: -; J gene: TRBJ2-3
CDR3 DNA: TGTGCCAGCAGCTTGGTTGAGGCAGGAAGGGAGACCCAGTACTTC; CDR3 protein: CASSLVEAGRETQYF; V gene: TRBV5-4; D gene: -; clone size: -; J gene: TRBJ2-5
CDR3 DNA: TGTGCCAGCAGTACGCCGACAGGGCCCCTTTATGGCTACACCTTC; CDR3 protein: CASSTPTGPLYGYTF; V gene: TRBV28; D gene: TRBD1; clone size: -; J gene: TRBJ1-2
CDR3 DNA: TGTGCCAGCAGCCCTAGGGGTCACTTCTCCTACGAGCAGTACTTC; CDR3 protein: CASSPRGHFSYEQYF; V gene: TRBV27; D gene: -; clone size: -; J gene: TRBJ2-7
CDR3 DNA: TGTGCCAGCAGTTACTCGAAGTCAGGGAAAAGCTCCTACGAGCAGTACTTC; CDR3 protein: CASSYSKSGKSSYEQYF; V gene: TRBV6-2/TRBV6-3; D gene: -; clone size: -; J gene: TRBJ2-7
CDR3 DNA: TGTGCCAGCAGCCAAGATTTGGTAGCGGGGACAGAGACCCAGTACTTC; CDR3 protein: CASSQDLVAGTETQYF; V gene: TRBV3-1/TRBV3-2; D gene: TRBD2; clone size: -; J gene: TRBJ2-5
CDR3 DNA: TGTGCCAGCAGCCTTACAGGGGAGGGTTCGGGCTACACCTTC; CDR3 protein: CASSLTGEGSGYTF; V gene: TRBV7-9; D gene: TRBD1; clone size: -; J gene: TRBJ1-2
CDR3 DNA: TGTGCCAGCAGTACCTTAGCGGGGGGGCCAGGGGAGACCCAGTACTTC; CDR3 protein: CASSTLAGGPGETQYF; V gene: TRBV6-6; D gene: TRBD2; clone size: -; J gene: TRBJ2-5
CDR3 DNA: TGTGCCAGCTCCATGCTAGCGGGGGGGACCTACGAGCAGTACTTC; CDR3 protein: CASSMLAGGTYEQYF; V gene: TRBV18; D gene: TRBD2; clone size: -; J gene: TRBJ2-7
CDR3 DNA: TGCAGTGCCAGTCGAGGGGGCACCTACGAGCAGTACTTC; CDR3 protein: CSASRGGTYEQYF; V gene: TRBV20-1; D gene: TRBD1; clone size: -; J gene: TRBJ2-7
CDR3 DNA: TGTGCCTGGAGTAAGGAGAGCTCCTATAATTCACCCCTCCACTTT; CDR3 protein: CAWSKESSYNSPLHF; V gene: TRBV30; D gene: -; clone size: -; J gene: TRBJ1-6
CDR3 DNA: TGTGCCAGCAGCTTGCTACAATCCTACAATGAGCAGTTCTTC; CDR3 protein: CASSLLQSYNEQFF; V gene: TRBV5-5; D gene: -; clone size: -; J gene: TRBJ2-1
CDR3 DNA: TGTGCCAGCAGCTTAAACTCTCGGGAGCAGTACTTC; CDR3 protein: CASSLNSREQYF; V gene: TRBV11-2; D gene: -; clone size: -; J gene: TRBJ2-7
CDR3 DNA: TGCGCCAGCAGCTCAACCTTAAACTCTGGAAACACCATATATTTT; CDR3 protein: CASSSTLNSGNTIYF; V gene: TRBV5-1; D gene: -; clone size: -; J gene: TRBJ1-3
CDR3 DNA: TGTGCCAGCAGCGTACAACCGGGGGGGACCTACAATGAGCAGTTCTTC; CDR3 protein: CASSVQPGGTYNEQFF; V gene: TRBV9; D gene: TRBD2; clone size: -; J gene: TRBJ2-1
CDR3 DNA: TGTGCCAGCAGCTTTGGAGGGACAGGGTCTGGCTACACCTTC; CDR3 protein: CASSFGGTGSGYTF; V gene: TRBV11-2; D gene: TRBD1; clone size: -; J gene: TRBJ1-2
CDR3 DNA: TGTGCCAGCAGCTTAATGGGGGGGGTTTACAATGAGCAGTTCTTC; CDR3 protein: CASSLMGGVYNEQFF; V gene: TRBV5-4; D gene: TRBD2; clone size: once; J gene: TRBJ2-1
CDR3 DNA: TGCGCCAGCAGTAGCGGGGGGGCCTCCGATACGCAGTATTTT; CDR3 protein: CASSSGGASDTQYF; V gene: TRBV5-1; D gene: TRBD2; clone size: -; J gene: TRBJ2-3
CDR3 DNA: TGTGCCAGCAGCTTCTACGGGGAGCTGTTTTTT; CDR3 protein: CASSFYGELFF; V gene: TRBV5-6; D gene: -; clone size: -; J gene: TRBJ2-2
CDR3 DNA: TGTGCCAGCTCACTTACTAGCGGGGCGACCTACGAGCAGTACTTC; CDR3 protein: CASSLTSGATYEQYF; V gene: TRBV18; D gene: TRBD2; clone size: -; J gene: TRBJ2-7
CDR3 DNA: TGCAGTGTGTGGGAGTACGAGCAGTACTTC; CDR3 protein: CSVWEYEQYF; V gene: TRBV20-1; D gene: -; clone size: few; J gene: TRBJ2-7
CDR3 DNA: TGTGCCAGCAGTCCCGGGCGCTACGAGCAGTACTTC; CDR3 protein: CASSPGRYEQYF; V gene: TRBV12-3/TRBV12-4; D gene: -; clone size: once; J gene: TRBJ2-7
CDR3 DNA: TGTGCCAGCAGCTTAGGGGTTAGTGTCAGCACAGATACGCAGTATTTT; CDR3 protein: CASSLGVSVSTDTQYF; V gene: TRBV7-2; D gene: -; clone size: once; J gene: TRBJ2-3
CDR3 DNA: TGCGCCAGCAGCCAAGATTCCCGTGGGGATTTCGGGTATGGCTACACCTTC; CDR3 protein: CASSQDSRGDFGYGYTF; V gene: TRBV4-3; D gene: -; clone size: -; J gene: TRBJ1-2
CDR3 DNA: TGTGCCTGGAGTCCGGACAGCTACGAGCAGTACTTC; CDR3 protein: CAWSPDSYEQYF; V gene: TRBV30; D gene: -; clone size: -; J gene: TRBJ2-7
CDR3 DNA: TGTGCCAGCAGTTACGCCCTCTCGAACACTGAAGCTTTCTTT; CDR3 protein: CASSYALSNTEAFF; V gene: TRBV6-6; D gene: -; clone size: once; J gene: TRBJ1-1
CDR3 DNA: TGTGCCAGTAGTATAGGGGGCGCTTCCTACGAGCAGTACTTC; CDR3 protein: CASSIGGASYEQYF; V gene: TRBV19; D gene: -; clone size: once; J gene: TRBJ2-7
CDR3 DNA: TGTGCCAGCAGCTTGACAAGGGCTCCCGTCACAGATACGCAGTATTTT; CDR3 protein: CASSLTRAPVTDTQYF; V gene: TRBV7-2; D gene: -; clone size: -; J gene: TRBJ2-3
CDR3 DNA: TGTGCCAGCAGCGTAGATGCGGTACAGCCCCAGCATTTT; CDR3 protein: CASSVDAVQPQHF; V gene: TRBV9; D gene: -; clone size: -; J gene: TRBJ1-5
CDR3 DNA: TGTGCCAGTAGTACCACCACAGGGAACTCCTACAATGAGCAGTTCTTC; CDR3 protein: CASSTTTGNSYNEQFF; V gene: TRBV19; D gene: -; clone size: -; J gene: TRBJ2-1
CDR3 DNA: TGTGCCAGCAGCTTACCAGGGATCGAAAAACTGTTTTTT; CDR3 protein: CASSLPGIEKLFF; V gene: TRBV11-2; D gene: -; clone size: once; J gene: TRBJ1-4
CDR3 DNA: TGTGCCAGCTTCCGGGGGCCTGGAAACACCATATATTTT; CDR3 protein: CASFRGPGNTIYF; V gene: TRBV6-5; D gene: -; clone size: -; J gene: TRBJ1-3
CDR3 DNA: TGTGCCAGCAGCGTACATAGCGGGGGGGCTGACACCGGGGAGCTGTTTTTT; CDR3 protein: CASSVHSGGADTGELFF; V gene: TRBV4-2; D gene: TRBD2; clone size: few; J gene: TRBJ2-2
CDR3 DNA: TGCGCCAGCAGCTCGGGGGACGGCAATTCACCCCTCCACTTT; CDR3 protein: CASSSGDGNSPLHF; V gene: TRBV5-1; D gene: -; clone size: -; J gene: TRBJ1-6
CDR3 DNA: TGTGCCAGCAGCCTATACGGGACAGACTATGGCTACACCTTC; CDR3 protein: CASSLYGTDYGYTF; V gene: TRBV3-1/TRBV3-2; D gene: TRBD1; clone size: -; J gene: TRBJ1-2
CDR3 DNA: TGTGCCAGCAGCCCTCCTTGGTGGGGGAACCAAGCCAAAAACATTCAGTACTTC; CDR3 protein: CASSPPWWGNQAKNIQYF; V gene: TRBV11-2; D gene: -; clone size: -; J gene: TRBJ2-4
CDR3 DNA: TGTGCCAGCAGCCCCGGGGTCTCTGGGGCCAACGTCCTGACTTTC; CDR3 protein: CASSPGVSGANVLTF; V gene: TRBV6-5; D gene: -; clone size: -; J gene: TRBJ2-6
CDR3 DNA: TGTGCCAGCAAGGTGTGGCCTAGCGGTGCCTACGAGCAGTACTTC; CDR3 protein: CASKVWPSGAYEQYF; V gene: TRBV27; D gene: TRBD2; clone size: -; J gene: TRBJ2-7
CDR3 DNA: TGTGCCAGTAGTATGACTGCCAGCTCCTACGAGCAGTACTTC; CDR3 protein: CASSMTASSYEQYF; V gene: TRBV19; D gene: -; clone size: -; J gene: TRBJ2-7
CDR3 DNA: TGTGCCAGCAGTTTCCCGGGGCACGTCCTGACTTTC; CDR3 protein: CASSFPGHVLTF; V gene: TRBV12-3/TRBV12-4; D gene: -; clone size: -; J gene: TRBJ2-6
CDR3 DNA: TGTGCCAGCAGACCACAGGGCAGCCTCTACGAGCAGTACTTC; CDR3 protein: CASRPQGSLYEQYF; V gene: TRBV28; D gene: -; clone size: -; J gene: TRBJ2-7
CDR3 DNA: TGTGCCAGCAGCCGGCAGGGAGGCACTGAAGCTTTCTTT; CDR3 protein: CASSRQGGTEAFF; V gene: TRBV3-1/TRBV3-2; D gene: -; clone size: -; J gene: TRBJ1-1
CDR3 DNA: TGCGCCAGCAGAAACGGACAGATCGTGAGCACAGATACGCAGTATTTT; CDR3 protein: CASRNGQIVSTDTQYF; V gene: TRBV5-1; D gene: -; clone size: -; J gene: TRBJ2-3
CDR3 DNA: TGTGCCAGCAGTTTTTGGACGGCATACTCTGGGGCCAACGTCCTGACTTTC; CDR3 protein: CASSFWTAYSGANVLTF; V gene: TRBV28; D gene: -; clone size: -; J gene: TRBJ2-6
CDR3 DNA: TGTGCCAGCAGTGAGACAGGTACCTCCTACGAGCAGTACTTC; CDR3 protein: CASSETGTSYEQYF; V gene: TRBV28; D gene: -; clone size: -; J gene: TRBJ2-7
CDR3 DNA: TGTGCCAGCAGGGGACAGACCCAGCCCCAGCATTTT; CDR3 protein: CASRGQTQPQHF; V gene: TRBV2; D gene: TRBD1; clone size: -; J gene: TRBJ1-5